The 24 T cell receptor beta chains in this list originate from one sample, sequenced in a study of cytomegalovirus exposure and HLA in healthy donors. It was with 60 Vbeta and 13 Jbeta primers that the PCR ran. Repertoires were generated with immunoSEQ multiplex PCR, while TCRdb's copy carries only in-frame clones and drops some. Here the sample spans more than 150,000 clones, over 60% being singletons. The specimen sequenced was PBMCs. These TCRs come from a young man in good health and CMV-seronegative.

This clone was observed a handful of times. The chain is built from TRBV30 and TRBJ2-3; D is uncertain. CDR3 length: 14 amino acids. Germline V gene data show CDR1 as GTSNPN and CDR2 as SVGIG (reference sequence). The V and J ends lost 2 bases and 0 bases respectively, with 9 bases between them. The CDR3 sequence: CAWSTGFSTDTQYF. The DNA of the CDR3 is TGTGCCTGGAGTACCGGGTTTAGCACAGATACGCAGTATTTT.

This clone was counted only a few times. This chain links TRBV6-6 with TRBJ1-6; D is perhaps TRBD1 (5 bases). The CDR3 contains 13 residues. The V and J ends lost 6 bases and 14 bases respectively, with 17 bases between them. CDR1 MNHNY and CDR2 SVGAGI come from the germline V gene (reference sequence). The CDR3 loop reads CASREGPGLTLHF. CDR3 in DNA: TGTGCCAGCAGGGAGGGGCCGGGTCTCACCCTCCACTTT.

This chain joins TRBV5-4 and TRBJ2-5, with 7 bases that match TRBD2. With the DNA end fitting TRBJ2-7 better, the J assignment may be wrong. CDR3 size: 15 residues. Germline loops: CDR1 SGHNT, CDR2 YYREEE (reference sequence). CDR3 loop: CASSGVGGGSYEQYF. CDR3 sequence (DNA): TGTGCCAGCAGCGGCGTGGGCGGGGGCTCCTACGAGCAGTACTTC.

CDR3 loop: CASSGGGGNQPQHF. The CDR3 coding sequence is TGTGCCAGCAGTGGCGGAGGGGGCAATCAGCCCCAGCATTTT. The rearrangement uses TRBV6-1 and TRBJ1-5; possibly TRBD1 for D (5 bases). Germline V gene lookup returns CDR1 MNHNS and CDR2 SASEGT. Trimming cost V 4 bases and J 2 bases, with 9 bases left between them. This CDR3 spans 14 amino acids.

The chain employs TRBV5-1 and TRBJ1-1, with D perhaps TRBD1 (5 bases). The CDR3 is made up of 15 amino acids. V was pared by 3 bases and J by 1 base, with 13 bases between. Germline assignment: CDR1 SGHRS and CDR2 YFSETQ. DNA for the CDR3: TGCGCCAGCAGCTCCGGGGGGAGCGGGAACACTGAAGCTTTCTTT. This sequence encodes CASSSGGSGNTEAFF.

The chain is built from TRBV30 and TRBJ1-3; D remains ambiguous. Germline V gene data show CDR1 as GTSNPN and CDR2 as SVGIG (reference sequence). The CDR3 loop spans 14 amino acids. V lost 0 bases to trimming and J lost 4 bases, with 10 bases between them. The CDR3 coding sequence is TGTGCCTGGAGTGTATCGCCCGGGGGAAACACCATATATTTT. It specifies CAWSVSPGGNTIYF.

This clone came up a few times. The rearrangement uses TRBV6-5 and TRBJ1-5, with D possibly being TRBD1 (6 bases). There are 13 residues in the CDR3. Germline values: CDR1 MNHEY, CDR2 SVGAGI. V was shortened by 7 bases and J by 5 bases, with 12 bases between the two germline ends. CDR3 residues: CASTPQGYQPQHF. DNA of the CDR3: TGTGCCAGCACCCCCCAGGGGTATCAGCCCCAGCATTTT.

This clone was seen more than once but under ten times. The CDR3 spells CASSLEQGAVAFF. The CDR3 DNA reads TGTGCCAGCAGTTTGGAACAGGGGGCCGTAGCTTTCTTT. The rearrangement links TRBV27 to TRBJ1-1; 9 bases are shared with TRBD1. The CDR3 runs to 13 residues. Germline CDR1 MNHEY, CDR2 SMNVEV (reference sequence). Trimming removed 3 bases from V and 10 bases from J; junction bases left unmatched: 6.

The chain couples TRBV19 to TRBJ2-7, with 9 bases matching TRBD1. After removal of 5 bases from V and 10 bases from J, the junction contained 6 bases not matched to a gene. Germline assignment: CDR1 LNHDA and CDR2 SQIVND (reference sequence). CDR3 length: 12 amino acids. This CDR3 reads CASSPRDRAQYF. For the CDR3, the DNA is TGTGCCAGTAGTCCCCGGGACAGGGCCCAGTACTTC.

This chain joins TRBV2 and TRBJ2-1; D perhaps matches TRBD1 (5 bases). The CDR3 extends over 15 amino acids. The germline gives CDR1 SNHLY, CDR2 FYNNEI. Trimming cost V 5 bases and J 6 bases, with 17 bases left between them. DNA of the CDR3: TGTGCCAGCAGTAAGGGGATCCTTGAGTCCAATGAGCAGTTCTTC. It translates to CASSKGILESNEQFF.

V is TRBV6-6 and J is TRBJ2-7, with D perhaps matching TRBD2 (6 bases). The germline CDR1 and CDR2 sequences are MNHNY and SVGAGI (reference sequence). V was cut by 4 bases and J by 3 bases, with 10 bases left in between. CDR3 size: 13 residues. CDR3 bases: TGTGCCAGCAGTTTTCAGGGAGGCTACGAGCAGTACTTC. Amino acids: CASSFQGGYEQYF.

This clone has just a few counts. V is TRBV29-1 and J is TRBJ2-1; TRBD1 matches 11 bases. The CDR3 covers 15 residues. Trimming took 7 bases from V and 12 from J; bases not matched to a gene: 17. Germline loops: CDR1 SQVTM, CDR2 ANQGSEA. Here the CDR3 DNA reads TGCAGCGCAGAGGTCCCGGGACAGGGGGGCGTTCTGCAGTTCTTC. Translating it yields CSAEVPGQGGVLQFF.

This clone showed up just a few times. CDR3 amino acids: CASSSTTGEDTGELFF. CDR3 nucleotides: TGCGCCAGCAGCTCTACGACAGGGGAAGACACCGGGGAGCTGTTTTTT. The chain uses TRBV4-1 and TRBJ2-2; 8 nucleotides match TRBD1. The CDR3 covers 16 residues. The germline CDR1 and CDR2 sequences are MGHRA and YSYEKL. J gave up 3 bases and V 5 bases, and 8 bases lay outside the gene matches.

Details on this clone: One junction end does not reproduce the germline sequence, and a read error may be involved. The V and J genes are TRBV7-2 and TRBJ2-7; 9 bases agree with TRBD2. The CDR3 loop spans 16 amino acids. From germline, CDR1 is SGHTA and CDR2 FQGNSA. The CDR3 nucleotides read TGTGCCAGCAGCCTAGCCCATGGACTAGCGACCTACGAGCAGTACTTC. It yields the protein CASSLAHGLATYEQYF.

This clone was recorded a few times. V gene TRBV28 combines with J gene TRBJ1-6; TRBD1 aligns across 8 bases. From germline, CDR1 is MDHEN and CDR2 SYDVKM. V lost 2 bases, J lost 1 base, and 7 bases stayed unmatched. This CDR3 comprises 18 residues. The CDR3 spells CASSLGQGARSYNSPLHF. CDR3 sequence (DNA): TGTGCCAGCAGTTTAGGGCAGGGGGCGCGTTCCTATAATTCACCCCTCCACTTT.

This chain connects TRBV30 to TRBJ1-3; a possible D gene is TRBD1 (5 bases). CDR1 is GTSNPN and CDR2 is SVGIG in the germline V gene (reference sequence). Trimming took off 2 bases at V and 3 bases at J, with 17 bases between the two ends. The CDR3 runs 16 residues. CDR3 DNA sequence: TGTGCCTGGAGTCCCCGTGGGGGGATTTTTGGAAACACCATATATTTT. Encoded protein: CAWSPRGGIFGNTIYF. Looking up the rest from reference TRBV30 and TRBJ1-3 gives the full variable domain: SQTIHQWPATLVQPVGSPLSLECTVEGTSNPNLYWYRQAAGRGLQLLFYSVGIGQISSEVPQNLSASRPQDRQFILSSKKLLLSDSGFYLCAWSPRGGIFGNTIYFGEGSWLTVV.

This chain links TRBV5-1 with TRBJ1-5, with TRBD1 identical over 8 bases. Germline CDR1 and CDR2: SGHRS and YFSETQ. Trimming removed 3 bases from V and 2 bases from J; junction bases left unmatched: 4. The CDR3 totals 15 residues. The CDR3 coding sequence is TGCGCCAGCAGCTCGGGACAGGAAGGCAATCAGCCCCAGCATTTT. This encodes CASSSGQEGNQPQHF.

The chain is built from TRBV5-4 and TRBJ2-4; 8 bases map to TRBD2. After removal of 4 bases from V and 2 bases from J, the junction contained 5 bases not matched to a gene. From germline, CDR1 is SGHNT and CDR2 YYREEE (reference sequence). The CDR3 has 15 residues. CDR3 region: CASSREGETKNIQYF. The CDR3 region has the DNA TGTGCCAGCAGCCGGGAGGGGGAAACCAAAAACATTCAGTACTTC.

J is TRBJ2-1 and V is TRBV19, with a weak D call TRBD2 (7 bases). Germline lookup yields CDR1 LNHDA and CDR2 SQIVND (reference sequence). V dropped 10 bases and J dropped 6 bases, with 22 bases sitting between them. The CDR3 length is 15 residues. The CDR3 region has the DNA TGTGCCACCCGGGGGGCGCAGGTCAGAAGCAATGAGCAGTTCTTC. It translates to CATRGAQVRSNEQFF.

The V gene is TRBV11-2, the J gene TRBJ1-4; the D is unclear. Trimming cost V 6 bases and J 3 bases, with 11 bases left between them. The CDR3 is 14 amino acids. CDR1 and CDR2 from the germline V gene are SGHAT and FQNNGV. The DNA of the CDR3 is TGTGCCAGCAGACGGGTGCCCCCTAATGAAAAACTGTTTTTT. Residues: CASRRVPPNEKLFF.

This clone was detected only a few times. This chain links TRBV5-1 with TRBJ1-1, with D tentatively TRBD1 (5 bases). Germline lookup yields CDR1 SGHRS and CDR2 YFSETQ. V gave up 0 bases and J gave up 3 bases, with 9 bases separating them. The CDR3 spans 14 residues. The CDR3 loop is CASSLDPRDTEAFF. CDR3 coding DNA: TGCGCCAGCAGCTTGGATCCCAGGGACACTGAAGCTTTCTTT.

In this sample, this clone turned up once. The chain recombines TRBV9 with TRBJ2-3; a possible D gene is TRBD2 (5 bases). Per germline, CDR1 SGDLS and CDR2 YYNGEE. The CDR3 spans 14 residues. V lost 4 bases and J lost 6, with 15 bases in between. The CDR3 sequence is CASSLQGRADTQYF. The CDR3 nucleotides are TGTGCCAGCAGCCTCCAAGGGAGAGCGGATACGCAGTATTTT.

The CDR3 DNA sequence: TGTGCCAGCAGTGAAGCGGCGCTGGGGGGCGGGGAGCTGTTTTTT. Amino acids: CASSEAALGGGELFF. This sequence joins TRBV2 and TRBJ2-2; D may be TRBD2 (6 bases). The CDR3 loop spans 15 amino acids. Germline-derived CDR1 and CDR2 are SNHLY and FYNNEI. Trimming removed 0 bases at V and 7 bases at J, with 12 bases between.

The CDR3 DNA reads as TGCGCCAGCAGCTCTCTAGCGGGGAGCTCCTACGAGCAGTACTTC. This gives the protein CASSSLAGSSYEQYF. This chain links TRBV5-1 with TRBJ2-7, with 9 bases fitting TRBD2. The V gene's germline CDR1 is SGHRS and CDR2 YFSETQ. Trimming removed 3 bases from V and 0 bases from J; junction bases left unmatched: 4. CDR3 length equals 15 residues.